Sequencing of this TCR beta chain was carried out in a study of shared clonotypes between healthy human individuals. General study results and limits: Richness estimates generally favored naive over memory subsets. Clonotypes that were shared across a handful of donors made up approximately 5% of naive CD4 clonotypes.

Trimming removed 4 bases at V and 7 bases at J, with 17 bases between. The CDR3 has 14 residues. Germline V gene data show CDR1 as SNHLY and CDR2 as FYNNEI. Sequenced by immunoSEQ multiplex PCR; TCRdb stores in-frame clones only, minus some. The sample includes more than 550,000 clones, approximately 77% of them seen just once. Donors, healthy HIV-negative adults, lacked recent acute infections or vaccinations. A note on this clone: Its antigen is currently unknown.

The chain combines TRBV2 with TRBJ2-7; TRBD1 might be the D (6 bases). This TCR derives from a woman aged 25-40 years in good health. Specimen: memory CD4+ T cells sorted from blood. The subset: CD45RA-negative fraction. CDR3 nucleotides: TGTGCCAGCAGTGTACAGGGCCGGGGATTTGAGCAGTACTTC. This sequence encodes CASSVQGRGFEQYF.